These 4 T cell receptor beta chains originate from one sample sequenced in a study of cytomegalovirus exposure and HLA in healthy donors. Using immunoSEQ multiplex PCR, the repertoire was profiled, and TCRdb retains in-frame clones only, with some absent. This table holds approximately 270,000 clones, roughly 89% found once. Input material: PBMCs. These receptors were taken from a woman aged 18-29 years in good health and CMV-seronegative.

This chain connects TRBV11-2 to TRBJ2-3, with TRBD2 identical over 10 bases. V dropped 2 bases and J dropped 3; count of bases not matched to a gene: 5. This CDR3 has 16 amino acids. Looked up from germline, CDR1 is SGHAT and CDR2 is FQNNGV. Here the CDR3 reads CASSLMSSGGTDTQYF. CDR3 DNA: TGTGCCAGCAGCTTAATGTCTAGCGGGGGAACAGATACGCAGTATTTT. Complete variable domain (other parts from reference TRBV11-2 and TRBJ2-3): EAGVAQSPRYKIIEKRQSVAFWCNPISGHATLYWYQQILGQGPKLLIQFQNNGVVDDSQLPKDRFSAERLKGVDSTLKIQPAKLEDSAVYLCASSLMSSGGTDTQYFGPGTRLTVL.

With respect to this clone: At the DNA level, this CDR3 is encoded by other sequences in the same sample as well. The rearrangement uses TRBV28 and TRBJ1-6; a possible D gene is TRBD1 (5 bases). The CDR3 sequence is 16 residues long. V lost 6 bases to trimming and J lost 9 bases, with 21 bases between them. CDR1 and CDR2 (germline): MDHEN, SYDVKM. CDR3 sequence (DNA): TGTGCCAGCAGCCTGGGGGGGGGTCTGGGTAGTTCACCCCTCCACTTT. Translation: CASSLGGGLGSSPLHF.

This clone was seen only once. The chain uses TRBV27 and TRBJ2-2; D possibly corresponds to TRBD2 (5 bases). The ends were cut back, 5 bases at V and 6 bases at J, with 10 bases in the middle. The CDR3 loop spans 13 amino acids. Germline CDR1 is MNHEY and CDR2 is SMNVEV (reference sequence). This CDR3 reads CASSPTLAGELFF. The CDR3, as DNA: TGTGCCAGCAGTCCCACACTAGCCGGGGAGCTGTTTTTT.

The chain uses TRBV5-1 and TRBJ2-3; 8 bases are shared with TRBD1. V shed 4 bases and J 6 bases; nucleotides not matched to a gene: 1. This CDR3 is 12 amino acids long. Germline assignment: CDR1 SGHRS and CDR2 YFSETQ. The CDR3 DNA sequence: TGCGCCAGCAGCCACAGGGGGGATACGCAGTATTTT. Amino acids: CASSHRGDTQYF.